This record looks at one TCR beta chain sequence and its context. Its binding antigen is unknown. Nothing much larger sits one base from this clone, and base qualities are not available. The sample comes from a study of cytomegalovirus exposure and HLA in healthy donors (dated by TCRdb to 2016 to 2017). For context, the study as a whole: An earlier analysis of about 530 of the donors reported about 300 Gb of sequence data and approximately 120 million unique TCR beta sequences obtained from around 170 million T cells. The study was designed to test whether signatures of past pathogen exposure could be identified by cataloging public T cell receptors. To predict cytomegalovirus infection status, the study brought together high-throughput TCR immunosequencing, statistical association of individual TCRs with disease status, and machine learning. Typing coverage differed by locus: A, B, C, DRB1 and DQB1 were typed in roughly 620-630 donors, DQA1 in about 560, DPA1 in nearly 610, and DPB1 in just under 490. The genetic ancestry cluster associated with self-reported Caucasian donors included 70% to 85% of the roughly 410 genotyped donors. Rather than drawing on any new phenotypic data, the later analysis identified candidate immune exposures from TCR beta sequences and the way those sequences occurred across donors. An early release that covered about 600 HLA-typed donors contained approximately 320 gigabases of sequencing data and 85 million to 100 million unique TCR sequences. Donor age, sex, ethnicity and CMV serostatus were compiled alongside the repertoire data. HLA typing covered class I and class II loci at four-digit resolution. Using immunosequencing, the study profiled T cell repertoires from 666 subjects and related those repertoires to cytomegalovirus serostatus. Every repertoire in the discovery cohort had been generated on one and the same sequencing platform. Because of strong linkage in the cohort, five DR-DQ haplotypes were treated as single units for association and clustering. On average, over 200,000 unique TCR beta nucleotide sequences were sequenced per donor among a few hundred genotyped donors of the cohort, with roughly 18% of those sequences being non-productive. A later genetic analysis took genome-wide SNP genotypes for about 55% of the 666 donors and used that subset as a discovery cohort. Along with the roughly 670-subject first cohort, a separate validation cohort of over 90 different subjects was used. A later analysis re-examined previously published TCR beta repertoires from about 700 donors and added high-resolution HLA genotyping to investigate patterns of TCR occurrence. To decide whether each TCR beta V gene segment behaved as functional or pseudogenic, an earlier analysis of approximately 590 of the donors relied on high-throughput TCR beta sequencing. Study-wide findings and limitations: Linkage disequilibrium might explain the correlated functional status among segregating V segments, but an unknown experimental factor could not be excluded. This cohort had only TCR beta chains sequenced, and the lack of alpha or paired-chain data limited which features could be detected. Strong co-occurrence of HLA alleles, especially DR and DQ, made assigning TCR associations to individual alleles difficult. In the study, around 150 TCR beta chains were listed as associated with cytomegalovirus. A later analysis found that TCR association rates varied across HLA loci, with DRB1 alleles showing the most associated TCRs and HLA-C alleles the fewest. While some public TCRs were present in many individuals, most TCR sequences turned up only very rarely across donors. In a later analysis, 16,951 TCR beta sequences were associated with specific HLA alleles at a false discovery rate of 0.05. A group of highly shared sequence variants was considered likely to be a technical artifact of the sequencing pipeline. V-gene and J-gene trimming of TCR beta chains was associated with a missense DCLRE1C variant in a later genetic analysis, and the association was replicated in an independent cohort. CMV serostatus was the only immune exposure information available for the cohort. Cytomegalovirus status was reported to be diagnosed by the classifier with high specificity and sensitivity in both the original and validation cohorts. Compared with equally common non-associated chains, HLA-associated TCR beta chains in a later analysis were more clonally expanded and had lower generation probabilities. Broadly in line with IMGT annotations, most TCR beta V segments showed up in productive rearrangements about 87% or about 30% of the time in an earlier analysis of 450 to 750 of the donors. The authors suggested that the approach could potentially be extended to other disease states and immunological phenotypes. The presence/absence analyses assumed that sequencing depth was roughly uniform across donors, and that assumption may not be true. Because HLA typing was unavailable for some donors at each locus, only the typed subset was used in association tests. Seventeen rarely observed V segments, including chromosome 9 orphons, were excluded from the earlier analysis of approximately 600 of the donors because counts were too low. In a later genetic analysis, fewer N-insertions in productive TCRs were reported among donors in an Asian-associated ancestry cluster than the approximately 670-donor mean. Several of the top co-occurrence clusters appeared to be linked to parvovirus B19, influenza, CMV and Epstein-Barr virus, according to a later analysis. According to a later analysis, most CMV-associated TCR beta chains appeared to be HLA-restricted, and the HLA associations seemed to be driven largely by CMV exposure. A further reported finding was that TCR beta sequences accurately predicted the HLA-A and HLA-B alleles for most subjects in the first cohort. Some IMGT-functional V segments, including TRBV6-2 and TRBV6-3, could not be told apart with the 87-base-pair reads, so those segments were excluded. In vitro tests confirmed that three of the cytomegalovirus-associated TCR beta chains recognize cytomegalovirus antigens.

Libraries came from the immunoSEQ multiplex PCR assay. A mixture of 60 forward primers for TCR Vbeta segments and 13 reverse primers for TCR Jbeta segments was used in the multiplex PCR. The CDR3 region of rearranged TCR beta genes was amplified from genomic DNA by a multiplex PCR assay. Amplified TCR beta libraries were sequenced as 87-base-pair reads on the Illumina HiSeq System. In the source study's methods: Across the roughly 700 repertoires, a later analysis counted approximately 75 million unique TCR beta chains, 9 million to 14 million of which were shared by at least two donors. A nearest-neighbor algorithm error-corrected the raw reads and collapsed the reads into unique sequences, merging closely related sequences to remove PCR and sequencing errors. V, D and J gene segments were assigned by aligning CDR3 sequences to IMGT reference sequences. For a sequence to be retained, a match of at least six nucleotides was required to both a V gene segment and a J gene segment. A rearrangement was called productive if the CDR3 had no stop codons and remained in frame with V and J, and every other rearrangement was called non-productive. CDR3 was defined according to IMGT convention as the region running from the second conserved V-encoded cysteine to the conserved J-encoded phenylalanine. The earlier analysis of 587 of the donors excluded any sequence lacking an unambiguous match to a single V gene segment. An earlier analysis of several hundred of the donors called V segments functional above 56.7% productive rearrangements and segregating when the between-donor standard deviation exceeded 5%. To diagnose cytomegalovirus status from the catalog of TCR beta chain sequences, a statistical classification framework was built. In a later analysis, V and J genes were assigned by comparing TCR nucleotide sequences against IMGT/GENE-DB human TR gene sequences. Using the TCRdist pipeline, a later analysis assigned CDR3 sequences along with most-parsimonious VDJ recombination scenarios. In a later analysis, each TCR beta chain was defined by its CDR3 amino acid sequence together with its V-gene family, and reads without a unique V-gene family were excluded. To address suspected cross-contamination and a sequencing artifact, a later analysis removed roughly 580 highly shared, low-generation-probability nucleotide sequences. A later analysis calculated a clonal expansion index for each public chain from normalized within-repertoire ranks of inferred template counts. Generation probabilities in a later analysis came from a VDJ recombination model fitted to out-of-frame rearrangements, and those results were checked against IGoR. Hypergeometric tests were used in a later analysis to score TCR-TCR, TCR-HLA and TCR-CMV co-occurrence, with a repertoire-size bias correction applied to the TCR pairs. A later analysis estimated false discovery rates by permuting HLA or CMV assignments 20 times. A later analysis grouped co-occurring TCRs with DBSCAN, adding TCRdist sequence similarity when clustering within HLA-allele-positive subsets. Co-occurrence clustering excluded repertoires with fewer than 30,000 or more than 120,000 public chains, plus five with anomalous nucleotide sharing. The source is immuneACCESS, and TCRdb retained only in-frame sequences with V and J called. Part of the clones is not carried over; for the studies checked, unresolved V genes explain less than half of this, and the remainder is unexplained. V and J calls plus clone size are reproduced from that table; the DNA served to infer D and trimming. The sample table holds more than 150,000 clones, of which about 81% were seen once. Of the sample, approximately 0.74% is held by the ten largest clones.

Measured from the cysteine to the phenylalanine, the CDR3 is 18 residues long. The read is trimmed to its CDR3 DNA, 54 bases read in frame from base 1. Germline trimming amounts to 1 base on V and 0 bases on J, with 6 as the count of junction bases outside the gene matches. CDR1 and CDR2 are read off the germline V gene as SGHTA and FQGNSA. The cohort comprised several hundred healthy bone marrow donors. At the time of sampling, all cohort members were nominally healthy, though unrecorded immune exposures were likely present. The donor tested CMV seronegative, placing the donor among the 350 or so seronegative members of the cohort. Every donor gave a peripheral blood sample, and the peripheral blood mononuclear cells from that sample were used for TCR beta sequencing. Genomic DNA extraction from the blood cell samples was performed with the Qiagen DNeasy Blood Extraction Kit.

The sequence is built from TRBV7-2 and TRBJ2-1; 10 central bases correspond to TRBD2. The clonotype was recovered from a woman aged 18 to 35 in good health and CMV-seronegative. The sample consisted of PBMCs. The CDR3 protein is CASSLGSGGSSSYNEQFF. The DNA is TGTGCCAGCAGCTTAGGTAGCGGGGGGTCGAGCTCCTACAATGAGCAGTTCTTC. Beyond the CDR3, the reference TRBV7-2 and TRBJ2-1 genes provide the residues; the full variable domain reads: GAGVSQSPSNKVTEKGKDVELRCDPISGHTALYWYRQSLGQGLEFLIYFQGNSAPDKSGLPSDRFSAERTGGSVSTLTIQRTQQEDSAVYLCASSLGSGGSSSYNEQFFGPGTRLTVL.